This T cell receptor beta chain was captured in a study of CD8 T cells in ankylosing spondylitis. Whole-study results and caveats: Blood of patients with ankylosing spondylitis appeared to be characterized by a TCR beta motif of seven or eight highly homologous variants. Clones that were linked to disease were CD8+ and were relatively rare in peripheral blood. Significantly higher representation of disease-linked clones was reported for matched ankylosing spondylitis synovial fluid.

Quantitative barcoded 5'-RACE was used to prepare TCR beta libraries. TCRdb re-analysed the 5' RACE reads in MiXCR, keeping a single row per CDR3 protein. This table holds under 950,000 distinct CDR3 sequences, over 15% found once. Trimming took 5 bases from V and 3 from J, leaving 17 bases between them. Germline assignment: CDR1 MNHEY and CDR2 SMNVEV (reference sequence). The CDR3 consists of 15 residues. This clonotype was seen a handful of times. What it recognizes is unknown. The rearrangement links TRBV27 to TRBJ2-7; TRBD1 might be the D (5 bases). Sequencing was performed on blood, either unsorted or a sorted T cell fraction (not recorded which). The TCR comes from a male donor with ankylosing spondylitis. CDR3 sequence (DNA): TGTGCCAGCAGTCCCTCGTGGGGCAACAACTACGAGCAGTACTTC. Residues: CASSPSWGNNYEQYF.